The clone carrying this T cell receptor (beta chain) is a singleton in its sample. Its cognate antigen is unknown. This CDR3 has 15 amino acids. Germline assignment: CDR1 SGHVS and CDR2 FQNEAQ. Trimming cost V 1 base and J 4 bases, with 13 bases left between them. The data belong to a study of T cell responses to AZD1222 COVID-19 vaccine. Sequencing was performed with immunoSEQ multiplex PCR; in TCRdb, only in-frame clones are kept and a portion is missing. Found here are 150,000 to 200,000 clones, about 90% of them singletons; the top ten hold 5.5%. General observations from the study: Seropositive at baseline were only six AZD1222 recipients.

This sequence was found in an adult in good health. The V and J genes are TRBV7-8 and TRBJ1-1; D call uncertain. Specimen: peripheral blood, collected on day 0 of AZD1222 vaccination. CDR3 region: CASSLEEARVTEAFF. The CDR3 DNA reads TGTGCCAGCAGCTTAGAGGAAGCGAGGGTCACTGAAGCTTTCTTT.